This TCR beta chain comes out of a study of blood T cell repertoires in COVID-19. Study summary: Collection of acute and convalescent COVID-19 samples took place in the United States, Italy and Spain. In each case, the material was cDNA or gDNA derived from T cells, B-cell-depleted T cells, or PBMCs.

Per the original data handling: Estimation of nucleated cell counts relied on the amplification of reference gene primers. Data came from immunoSEQ multiplex PCR; TCRdb stores just in-frame clones and leaves some out. The V and J calls and clone size are taken from that table; D and trimming were inferred from the DNA. The data contain some 120,000 clones, around 90% of them singletons. V trimming: 5 bases; J trimming: 5 bases; junction bases outside the gene matches: 8. The V gene's germline CDR1 is SGHVS and CDR2 FQNEAQ. This CDR3 comprises 15 residues. The chain is built from TRBV7-8 and TRBJ1-2; 10 bases fit TRBD1. The TCR comes from a human donor in a cohort sampled during active COVID-19. The specimen sequenced was peripheral blood. CDR3 in amino acids: CASSTGTGVSYGYTF. The CDR3 coding sequence is TGTGCCAGCAGCACCGGGACAGGGGTTAGTTATGGCTACACCTTC.